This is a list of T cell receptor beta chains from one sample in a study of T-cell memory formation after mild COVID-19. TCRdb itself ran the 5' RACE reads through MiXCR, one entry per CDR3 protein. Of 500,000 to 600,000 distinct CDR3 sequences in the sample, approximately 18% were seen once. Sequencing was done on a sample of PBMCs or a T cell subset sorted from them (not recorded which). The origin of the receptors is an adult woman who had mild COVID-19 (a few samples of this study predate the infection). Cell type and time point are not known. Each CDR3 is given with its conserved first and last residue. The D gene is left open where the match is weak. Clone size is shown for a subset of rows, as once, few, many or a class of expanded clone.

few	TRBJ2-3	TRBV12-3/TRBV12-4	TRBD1	CASSSTGTGVTDTQYF	TGTGCCAGCAGTTCGACCGGGACAGGGGTCACAGATACGCAGTATTTT
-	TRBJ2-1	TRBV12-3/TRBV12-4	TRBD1	CASSSSGTGVHDEQFF	TGTGCCAGCAGTTCATCCGGGACAGGGGTCCACGATGAGCAGTTCTTC
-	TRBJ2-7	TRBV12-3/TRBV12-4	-	CASRSTASTYEQYF	TGTGCCAGCAGATCGACAGCTAGCACCTACGAGCAGTACTTC
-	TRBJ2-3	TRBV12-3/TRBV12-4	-	CASSPRQTFSTDTQYF	TGTGCCAGCAGTCCAAGACAGACCTTTAGCACAGATACGCAGTATTTT
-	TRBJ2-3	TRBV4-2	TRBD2	CASSQGRELDTQYF	TGTGCCAGCAGCCAAGGGCGGGAGCTTGATACGCAGTATTTT
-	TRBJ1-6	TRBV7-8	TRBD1	CASGDRANSPLHF	TGTGCCAGCGGCGACAGGGCTAATTCACCCCTCCACTTT
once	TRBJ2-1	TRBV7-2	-	CASSLAAGKVGNEQFF	TGTGCCAGCAGCTTAGCGGCGGGAAAAGTGGGAAATGAGCAGTTCTTC
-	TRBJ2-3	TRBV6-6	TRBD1	CASSPGTGQDTQYF	TGTGCCAGCAGTCCTGGGACAGGGCAGGATACGCAGTATTTT
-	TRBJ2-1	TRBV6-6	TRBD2	CASGWRESDEQFF	TGTGCCAGCGGTTGGCGGGAGTCCGATGAGCAGTTCTTC
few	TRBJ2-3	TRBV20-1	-	CSARDWGSPDTQYF	TGCAGTGCCCGGGACTGGGGGAGCCCAGATACGCAGTATTTT
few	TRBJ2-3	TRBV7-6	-	CASSLEGIDTQYF	TGTGCCAGCAGCTTAGAGGGTATAGATACGCAGTATTTT
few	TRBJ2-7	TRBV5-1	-	CASSWTTSSGPEGEQYF	TGCGCCAGCAGCTGGACGACGTCTTCGGGACCCGAAGGCGAGCAGTACTTC
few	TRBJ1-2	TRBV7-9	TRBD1	CASSFATGGYGYTF	TGTGCCAGCAGCTTTGCGACAGGGGGCTATGGCTACACCTTC
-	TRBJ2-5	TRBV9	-	CASSPAGAAETQYF	TGTGCCAGCAGCCCTGCGGGGGCAGCGGAGACCCAGTACTTC
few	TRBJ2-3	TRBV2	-	CAAETDTQYF	TGTGCGGCAGAGACAGATACGCAGTATTTT
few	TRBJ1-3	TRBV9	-	CASSVDRTGNTIYF	TGTGCCAGCAGCGTAGATCGAACTGGAAACACCATATATTTT
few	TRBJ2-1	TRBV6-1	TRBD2	CASSEAAGGPQEQFF	TGTGCCAGCAGTGAAGCAGCGGGAGGGCCACAAGAGCAGTTCTTC
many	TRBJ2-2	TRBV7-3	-	CASSLDSDTGELFF	TGTGCCAGCAGCTTGGACAGTGACACCGGGGAGCTGTTTTTT
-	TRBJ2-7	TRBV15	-	CATSGGGFPYEQYF	TGTGCCACCAGCGGTGGAGGATTTCCCTACGAGCAGTACTTC